This T cell receptor beta chain was retrieved from a study of tumor and adjacent non-tumor tissue in lung cancer. Whole-study context: Histology: about a dozen adenocarcinoma, a couple of squamous cell carcinoma, 1 small cell lung cancer. General study points: TCR diversity was significantly greater in tumor than normal lung tissue.

This clonotype was recorded only once. Antigen specificity is unknown. Germline V gene data show CDR1 as SGHAT and CDR2 as FQNNGV. The CDR3 has 16 residues. The template was RNA from unsorted bulk tissue. This non-tumor lung sample came from over 3 cm beyond the tumor edge. A modified ARM-PCR protocol with three rounds of nested PCR amplified TCRbeta. TCRdb reprocessed the multiplex PCR reads via MiXCR and lists one record per CDR3 protein. The sample shows 77,000 or so distinct CDR3 sequences, 76% of them seen only once. The sequenced sample consisted of distant non-tumor lung tissue. The chain carries TRBV11-2 and TRBJ2-2, with a possible D match to TRBD1 (5 bases). The receptor's source is a man aged 65 to 79 with non-small cell lung cancer. Written as DNA, the CDR3 is TGTGACAGAAGCTTAGTGGGCAAAGGGGTTGAAGGGGAGCTGTTTTTT. As protein: CDRSLVGKGVEGELFF.